This entry lists 12 T cell receptor beta chains sequenced from one sample in a study of blood T cell repertoires in COVID-19. Clones were sequenced by immunoSEQ multiplex PCR, and TCRdb holds only the in-frame ones, with some missing. In the table there are approximately 390,000 clones, around 90% of which are singletons. Sequenced: peripheral blood. The receptors shown here come from a man aged 18 to 29 with active or convalescent COVID-19.

The V call is TRBV7-2, the J call TRBJ1-5; D is unclear. The CDR3 totals 16 residues. The V and J ends lost 1 base and 0 bases respectively, with 10 bases between them. CDR1 is SGHTA, CDR2 FQGNSA, per germline. The CDR3, as DNA: TGTGCCAGCAGCTTAGTGGCAGATTATAGCAATCAGCCCCAGCATTTT. Its translation: CASSLVADYSNQPQHF.

The chain couples TRBV6-1 to TRBJ2-7; 9 bases map to TRBD1. Trimming removed 3 bases from V and 2 bases from J; junction bases left unmatched: 5. From germline, CDR1 is MNHNS and CDR2 SASEGT. CDR3 length equals 15 residues. CDR3 in DNA: TGTGCCAGCAGTGACCCGGGACAGGGTACCTACGAGCAGTACTTC. It translates to CASSDPGQGTYEQYF.

The chain recombines TRBV28 with TRBJ1-2; 8 bases fit TRBD1. J was trimmed by 8 bases and V by 6 bases; bases with no gene match: 14. CDR1 and CDR2 (germline): MDHEN, SYDVKM. This CDR3 region has 15 residues. DNA of the CDR3: TGTGCCAGCAGAACGGCGGGGACAGGACACGAGGGCTACACCTTC. Its protein product is CASRTAGTGHEGYTF.

The V gene is TRBV9, the J gene TRBJ2-3; TRBD2 matches 10 bases. The CDR3 has 15 residues. CDR1 SGDLS and CDR2 YYNGEE come from the germline V gene. V shed 3 bases and J 4 bases; nucleotides not matched to a gene: 5. The CDR3 DNA follows: TGTGCCAGCAGCGGGCTAGCGGGAGCGCCAGATACGCAGTATTTT. This gives the protein CASSGLAGAPDTQYF.

This chain connects TRBV6-5 to TRBJ1-1; 10 bases are shared with TRBD1. Trimming at V came to 8 bases and at J to 8 bases, leaving 11 bases not matched to a gene. CDR3 length: 14 residues. Germline CDR1 MNHEY, CDR2 SVGAGI. The CDR3 loop is CASLGTGVLGEAFF. CDR3 coding DNA: TGTGCCAGCTTAGGGACAGGGGTCTTGGGAGAAGCTTTCTTT.

The CDR3 loop is CASSPRQGSYEQYF. CDR3 DNA sequence: TGTGCCAGTAGTCCACGACAGGGCTCCTACGAGCAGTACTTC. The rearrangement uses TRBV19 and TRBJ2-7; TRBD1 matches 7 bases. Trimming at V came to 5 bases and at J to 0 bases, leaving 4 bases not matched to a gene. The germline CDR1 and CDR2 sequences are LNHDA and SQIVND (reference sequence). CDR3 size: 14 residues.

J is TRBJ1-6 and V is TRBV5-1, with TRBD1 matching over 7 bases. Per the germline V gene, CDR1 is SGHRS and CDR2 is YFSETQ. The CDR3 has 19 amino acids. The junction had 14 bases not matched to a gene; V was cut back by 4 bases and J by 1 base. As DNA, the CDR3 is TGCGCCAGCAGCCCGGGTTCAAGACAGGGACGGTCCTATAATTCACCCCTCCACTTT. Translation gives CASSPGSRQGRSYNSPLHF.

The rearrangement uses TRBV7-2 and TRBJ2-1; TRBD1 matches at 10 bases. CDR3 length: 15 amino acids. The germline gives CDR1 SGHTA, CDR2 FQGNSA. V lost 7 bases, J lost 9 bases, and 12 bases stayed unmatched. The CDR3 nucleotides read TGTGCCAGCACTTTAATCCGGGACAGGGGTAGTGAGCAGTTCTTC. This sequence encodes CASTLIRDRGSEQFF.

This clone occurred a few times. This CDR3 reads CASSPWDRLMNTEAFF. DNA of the CDR3: TGTGCCAGCAGTCCGTGGGACAGGCTAATGAACACTGAAGCTTTCTTT. The chain combines TRBV27 with TRBJ1-1; TRBD1 agrees at 8 bases. This CDR3 comprises 16 residues. V lost 5 bases, J lost 0 bases, and 8 bases stayed unmatched. Germline-derived CDR1 and CDR2 are MNHEY and SMNVEV (reference sequence).

In DNA form, the CDR3 reads TGTGCCAGCAGTTACGTCCAGGCACCCGACATTCAGTACTTC. Its protein is CASSYVQAPDIQYF. The chain has TRBV6-2 or TRBV6-3 and TRBJ2-4; D not certain. Trimming removed 2 bases at V and 8 bases at J, with 13 bases between. The CDR3 runs to 14 residues. Germline CDR1 MNHEY, CDR2 SVGEGT.

The table lists this clone with a count of one. This chain connects TRBV7-2 to TRBJ1-1; 8 bases are a match to TRBD1. Germline assignment: CDR1 SGHTA and CDR2 FQGNSA. This CDR3 has 16 residues. With 7 bases clipped from V and 6 bases from J, the junction kept 16 bases outside the gene matches. Here the CDR3 DNA reads TGTGCCAGCACCCGAATGGGCGCCGGACAGGGCGCTGAAGCTTTCTTT. It codes for CASTRMGAGQGAEAFF.

The rearrangement joins TRBV6-6 to TRBJ2-3; 7 positions match TRBD2. V dropped 5 bases and J dropped 4; count of bases not matched to a gene: 9. This CDR3 is 15 amino acids long. Germline CDR1 reads MNHNY; CDR2 reads SVGAGI (reference sequence). CDR3 in DNA: TGTGCCAGCAGTCGCCTGCGGGAGACTCCAGATACGCAGTATTTT. It yields the protein CASSRLRETPDTQYF.